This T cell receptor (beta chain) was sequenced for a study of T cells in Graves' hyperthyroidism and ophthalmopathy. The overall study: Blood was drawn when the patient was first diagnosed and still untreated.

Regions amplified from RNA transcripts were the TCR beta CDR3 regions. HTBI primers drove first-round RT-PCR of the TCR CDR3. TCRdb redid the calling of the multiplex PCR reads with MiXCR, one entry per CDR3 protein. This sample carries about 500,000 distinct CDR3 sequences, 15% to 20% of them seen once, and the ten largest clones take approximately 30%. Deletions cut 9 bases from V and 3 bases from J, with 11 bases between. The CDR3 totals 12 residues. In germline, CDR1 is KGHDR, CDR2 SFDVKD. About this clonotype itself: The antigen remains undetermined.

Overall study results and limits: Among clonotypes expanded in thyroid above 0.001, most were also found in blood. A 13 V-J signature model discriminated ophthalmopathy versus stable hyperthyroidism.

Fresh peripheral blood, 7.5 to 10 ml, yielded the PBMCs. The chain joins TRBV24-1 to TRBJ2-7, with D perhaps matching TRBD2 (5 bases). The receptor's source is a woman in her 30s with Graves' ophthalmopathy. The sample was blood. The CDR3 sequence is CATSGGGYEQYF. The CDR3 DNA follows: TGTGCCACCTCCGGTGGAGGCTACGAGCAGTACTTC.